The rows below give T cell receptor beta chains drawn from one sample of a study of T cell responses to AZD1222 COVID-19 vaccine. TCRdb's copy holds only in-frame clones and misses some; the assay was immunoSEQ multiplex PCR. Seen here are under 150,000 clones, 80% to 95% observed once, and the top ten hold roughly 3.5%. The sequenced sample was peripheral blood, obtained 28 days after the second AZD1222 dose. The receptor source for this set is an adult who received the AZD1222 COVID-19 vaccine. CDR3s include the opening cysteine and the closing phenylalanine or tryptophan. The order of the fields is clone size, J gene, D gene, V gene, CDR3 protein, CDR3 DNA. The D gene is left open where the match is weak. A clone size is listed for some rows: how often the clone was seen (once, few, many), or a class if it is expanded.

size: -; J: TRBJ2-1; D: TRBD2; V: TRBV6-5; CDR3: CASSYTLAGAVVEQFF; DNA: TGTGCCAGCAGTTACACACTAGCGGGGGCTGTCGTAGAGCAGTTCTTC
size: -; J: TRBJ1-1; D: -; V: TRBV7-8; CDR3: CASSVSYDGTEAFF; DNA: TGTGCCAGCAGCGTGTCCTACGACGGCACTGAAGCTTTCTTT
size: -; J: TRBJ2-5; D: -; V: TRBV15; CDR3: CATSRDLKETQYF; DNA: TGTGCCACCAGCAGAGATCTAAAGGAGACCCAGTACTTC
size: -; J: TRBJ1-2; D: -; V: TRBV6-5; CDR3: CASRDRNYGYTF; DNA: TGTGCCAGCAGGGACAGAAACTATGGCTACACCTTC
size: -; J: TRBJ2-7; D: -; V: TRBV7-9; CDR3: CASSLTGAGDEQYF; DNA: TGTGCCAGCAGCTTAACGGGAGCTGGGGACGAGCAGTACTTC
size: -; J: TRBJ2-3; D: TRBD2; V: TRBV4-2; CDR3: CASSQDFTSGADTQYF; DNA: TGTGCCAGCAGCCAAGATTTCACTAGCGGGGCAGATACGCAGTATTTT
size: -; J: TRBJ2-7; D: -; V: TRBV20-1; CDR3: CSAPRGYEQYF; DNA: TGCAGTGCTCCACGCGGCTACGAGCAGTACTTC
size: -; J: TRBJ1-2; D: TRBD1; V: TRBV5-1; CDR3: CASSLEGTGGGYGHTF; DNA: TGCGCCAGCAGCTTGGAAGGGACAGGGGGCGGATATGGCCACACCTTC
size: -; J: TRBJ2-7; D: TRBD2; V: TRBV6-1; CDR3: CASSDLTSGREGFYEQYF; DNA: TGTGCCAGCAGTGATTTAACCTCAGGACGGGAGGGGTTCTACGAGCAGTACTTC
size: -; J: TRBJ2-5; D: TRBD1; V: TRBV5-8; CDR3: CASSLAGTGVQETQYF; DNA: TGTGCCAGCAGCTTGGCGGGGACAGGGGTACAAGAGACCCAGTACTTC
size: -; J: TRBJ1-5; D: TRBD1; V: TRBV27; CDR3: CASSLSGGVQPQHF; DNA: TGTGCCAGCAGTCTCTCAGGGGGCGTGCAGCCCCAGCATTTT
size: -; J: TRBJ1-2; D: -; V: TRBV7-9; CDR3: CASSLVVGSRAYGYTF; DNA: TGTGCCAGCAGCTTAGTGGTCGGCAGTCGGGCCTATGGCTACACCTTC
size: -; J: TRBJ1-2; D: TRBD1; V: TRBV28; CDR3: CASRSPQGLGGYTF; DNA: TGTGCCAGCAGATCACCACAGGGGCTCGGGGGCTACACCTTC
size: -; J: TRBJ2-7; D: TRBD2; V: TRBV18; CDR3: CASSRGLAGLDEQYF; DNA: TGTGCCAGCTCACGGGGACTAGCGGGACTTGACGAGCAGTACTTC
size: -; J: TRBJ1-6; D: -; V: TRBV27; CDR3: CASSLSRTVYNSPLHF; DNA: TGTGCCAGCAGTTTATCCCGGACAGTTTATAATTCACCCCTCCACTTT
size: -; J: TRBJ1-5; D: -; V: TRBV9; CDR3: CASSVAGGNQPQHF; DNA: TGTGCCAGCAGCGTAGCCGGGGGTAATCAGCCCCAGCATTTT
size: -; J: TRBJ1-3; D: -; V: TRBV7-2; CDR3: CASSRQSGNTIYF; DNA: TGTGCCAGCAGCAGACAGTCTGGAAACACCATATATTTT
size: -; J: TRBJ2-2; D: -; V: TRBV28; CDR3: CASSGSDGDTGELFF; DNA: TGTGCCAGCAGTGGGTCTGATGGAGACACCGGGGAGCTGTTTTTT
size: -; J: TRBJ1-2; D: TRBD1; V: TRBV27; CDR3: CASSSGQGNYGYTF; DNA: TGTGCCAGCAGTTCTGGACAGGGAAACTATGGCTACACCTTC
size: -; J: TRBJ1-2; D: TRBD1; V: TRBV24-1; CDR3: CATWTGNYGYTF; DNA: TGTGCCACCTGGACAGGGAACTATGGCTACACCTTC
size: -; J: TRBJ1-1; D: -; V: TRBV7-2; CDR3: CASSLVSGMNTEAFF; DNA: TGTGCCAGCAGCTTAGTAAGCGGGATGAACACTGAAGCTTTCTTT
size: -; J: TRBJ2-1; D: TRBD2; V: TRBV4-3; CDR3: CASSPRTSGSPRSYNEQFF; DNA: TGCGCCAGCAGCCCTCGGACTAGCGGGAGCCCCCGCTCCTACAATGAGCAGTTCTTC
size: -; J: TRBJ2-5; D: -; V: TRBV29-1; CDR3: CSVASMSVETQYF; DNA: TGCAGCGTAGCTAGCATGTCAGTGGAGACCCAGTACTTC
size: -; J: TRBJ2-1; D: -; V: TRBV14; CDR3: CASSQASDSSYNEQFF; DNA: TGTGCCAGCAGCCAAGCTAGCGACAGCTCCTACAATGAGCAGTTCTTC
size: -; J: TRBJ1-2; D: -; V: TRBV3-1/TRBV3-2; CDR3: CASSQATGKNYGYTF; DNA: TGTGCCAGCAGCCAAGCAACAGGGAAGAACTATGGCTACACCTTC
size: -; J: TRBJ2-1; D: -; V: TRBV3-1/TRBV3-2; CDR3: CASSQQGPYNEQFF; DNA: TGTGCCAGCAGCCAACAGGGTCCCTACAATGAGCAGTTCTTC
size: once; J: TRBJ2-5; D: TRBD2; V: TRBV4-1; CDR3: CASSQRGTSGSPETQYF; DNA: TGCGCCAGCAGCCAACGAGGGACTAGCGGGAGTCCGGAGACCCAGTACTTC
size: -; J: TRBJ1-5; D: -; V: TRBV6-1; CDR3: CASSDQDRNNQPQHF; DNA: TGTGCCAGCAGTGACCAGGACAGAAACAATCAGCCCCAGCATTTT
size: -; J: TRBJ1-5; D: -; V: TRBV2; CDR3: CASSIFGVGHQPQHF; DNA: TGTGCCAGTTCAATCTTCGGGGTAGGGCACCAGCCCCAGCATTTT
size: -; J: TRBJ2-5; D: -; V: TRBV19; CDR3: CASSIGGRGGETQYF; DNA: TGTGCCAGTAGTATAGGGGGCAGGGGTGGAGAGACCCAGTACTTC
size: -; J: TRBJ2-7; D: -; V: TRBV4-2; CDR3: CASSQEPSGLPPYEQYF; DNA: TGTGCCAGCAGCCAGGAGCCTTCGGGACTCCCGCCCTACGAGCAGTACTTC
size: -; J: TRBJ1-1; D: -; V: TRBV27; CDR3: CASSSGRAAFF; DNA: TGTGCCAGCAGTTCCGGCAGGGCGGCTTTCTTT